Listed below are T cell receptor beta chains from one sample, sequenced in a study of identical twins. MiXCR was run by TCRdb on the 5' RACE reads, yielding one entry per CDR3 protein. Of about 250,000 distinct CDR3 sequences listed, roughly 7.5% were seen once; the top ten hold around 5%. This sample was shared with a second study, whose subject was yellow fever vaccine responses in identical twins.

Sequenced material: CD8+ T cells sorted from blood. These receptors were collected from a woman aged 18-29 years in good health. Each CDR3 is given with its conserved first and last residue. The order of the fields is J gene, clone size, V gene, D gene, CDR3 DNA, CDR3 protein. D genes are given only for firm matches. For some rows the clone size is stated as once, few or many, or as a class when expanded; others skip it.

TRBJ2-1 | many | TRBV29-1 | - | TGCAGCGTTGATGGACTAATAGGGTTTTATGAGCAGTTCTTC | CSVDGLIGFYEQFF
TRBJ2-3 | few | TRBV7-8 | - | TGTGCCAGCCTAAGCGAACGATTCACAGATACGCAGTATTTT | CASLSERFTDTQYF
TRBJ1-1 | - | TRBV11-2 | - | TGTGCCAGCAGCTTAGATAGGTCCCCTGAAGCTTTCTTT | CASSLDRSPEAFF
TRBJ2-5 | many | TRBV7-9 | - | TGTGCCAGCAGCTTATTCCTCGGACTGCAAGAGACCCAGTACTTC | CASSLFLGLQETQYF
TRBJ2-1 | many | TRBV20-1 | - | TGCAGTGCTAGAGACACCAGGGATGAGCAGTTCTTC | CSARDTRDEQFF
TRBJ2-1 | many | TRBV11-2 | TRBD2 | TGTGCCAGCAGCTTAGGAACTAGCGGAATCTACAATGAGCAGTTCTTC | CASSLGTSGIYNEQFF
TRBJ2-6 | few | TRBV29-1 | TRBD1 | TGCAGCGTTGTAGGACAGGACGACTCTGGGGCCAACGTCCTGACTTTC | CSVVGQDDSGANVLTF
TRBJ2-5 | few | TRBV12-3/TRBV12-4 | TRBD1 | TGTGCCAGCAGTCTGGGGGACAGGGGGTGGGAGACCCAGTACTTC | CASSLGDRGWETQYF
TRBJ2-7 | few | TRBV5-5 | - | TGTGCCAGCAGCTCGGCAGGGAGGCCCTACGAGCAGTACTTC | CASSSAGRPYEQYF
TRBJ2-3 | few | TRBV20-1 | - | TGCAGTGCTAGAGATCAGGAGGGATTCACAGATACGCAGTATTTT | CSARDQEGFTDTQYF
TRBJ2-5 | few | TRBV7-9 | - | TGTGCCAGCAGCCCCTCGGCGGAAGTTCAAGAGACCCAGTACTTC | CASSPSAEVQETQYF
TRBJ2-7 | - | TRBV4-2 | - | TGTGCCAGCAGCCAGAAGGACAACTACGAGCAGTACTTC | CASSQKDNYEQYF
TRBJ2-7 | few | TRBV20-1 | - | TGCAGTGCTATCCCCCCAGTTATCGACTACGAGCAGTACTTC | CSAIPPVIDYEQYF
TRBJ2-7 | - | TRBV5-6 | - | TGTGCCAGCACAAATGGGGCCTACGAGCAGTACTTC | CASTNGAYEQYF
TRBJ2-1 | many | TRBV12-3/TRBV12-4 | TRBD2 | TGTGCCAGCAGCTGGGACGGACTAGCTGAGCAGTTCTTC | CASSWDGLAEQFF
TRBJ2-1 | - | TRBV14 | - | TGTGCCAGCAGCTTCGCTGGAGTCAGTGAGCAGTTCTTC | CASSFAGVSEQFF
TRBJ2-7 | few | TRBV6-5 | TRBD1 | TGTGCCAGCAGTTACTCGGGGAGGACAGGGAAGTGGGAGCAGTACTTC | CASSYSGRTGKWEQYF
TRBJ2-1 | few | TRBV4-1 | - | TGCGCCAGCAGCCAAGTAGCCAATGAGCAGTTCTTC | CASSQVANEQFF
TRBJ1-1 | many | TRBV5-1 | - | TGCGCCAGCAGCTTGAGACGGCTGAACACTGAAGCTTTCTTT | CASSLRRLNTEAFF